The 20 T cell receptor beta chains below were found in one sample sequenced in a study of T cells after yellow fever vaccination. From the 5' RACE reads, TCRdb called clonotypes with MiXCR, one entry per CDR3 protein. The sample lists around 73,000 distinct CDR3 sequences, 7.5% to 8% occurring once. The sample was CD8+ T cells sorted from PBMCs, taken on the day of the yellow fever booster vaccination. All receptors come from a man aged 25-40 years who received the YFV17D yellow fever vaccine.

Comments on this clonotype: This may be a read error: a much more frequent sequence differs by one nucleotide. The chain has TRBV25-1 and TRBJ2-7, with 7 bases identical to TRBD2. The junction had 6 bases not matched to a gene; V was cut back by 7 bases and J by 3 bases. There are 13 residues in the CDR3. Germline V gene lookup returns CDR1 MGHDK and CDR2 SYGVNS. In DNA form, the CDR3 reads TGTGCCAGCACGGATTCGGGGGGCTACGAGCAGTACTTC. Amino acids: CASTDSGGYEQYF.

This clonotype was seen many times. V and J are TRBV4-3 and TRBJ2-1; D is undetermined. The CDR3 runs 13 residues. The V end was cut by 0 bases, the J end by 8 bases, with 8 bases between. CDR1 is LGHNA and CDR2 is YSLEER in the germline V gene. CDR3 loop: CASSQEPHDEQFF. CDR3 DNA: TGCGCCAGCAGCCAAGAACCTCATGATGAGCAGTTCTTC.

In this sample, this clonotype turned up a few times. The rearrangement uses TRBV20-1 and TRBJ2-3; possibly TRBD2 for D (5 bases). The germline V and J ends were trimmed by 3 bases and 6 bases, with 22 bases remaining between them. Germline-derived CDR1 and CDR2 are DFQATT and SNEGSKA (reference sequence). This CDR3 has 16 amino acids. For the CDR3, the DNA is TGCAGTGCTAGTCGGGGTAGAGAGGCGTCGGGGGATACGCAGTATTTT. Protein product: CSASRGREASGDTQYF.

This clonotype came up many times. The rearrangement links TRBV5-1 to TRBJ2-7; D uncertain. The CDR3 has 12 amino acids. The V and J ends lost 5 bases and 3 bases respectively, with 9 bases between them. Germline V gene lookup returns CDR1 SGHRS and CDR2 YFSETQ. CDR3 DNA: TGCGCCAGCAGAGAGGACGGCTACGAGCAGTACTTC. As protein: CASREDGYEQYF. Looking up the rest from reference TRBV5-1 and TRBJ2-7 gives the full variable domain: KAGVTQTPRYLIKTRGQQVTLSCSPISGHRSVSWYQQTPGQGLQFLFEYFSETQRNKGNFPGRFSGRQFSNSRSEMNVSTLELGDSALYLCASREDGYEQYFGPGTRLTVT.

This clonotype has a count of ten or more. The chain has TRBV28 and TRBJ2-7, with D maybe TRBD2 (5 bases). Looked up from germline, CDR1 is MDHEN and CDR2 is SYDVKM. There are 15 residues in the CDR3. V gave up 4 bases and J gave up 2 bases, with 15 bases separating them. The CDR3 DNA reads as TGTGCCAGCAGTTCAGGCGGGCCTATTACCTACGAGCAGTACTTC. Encoded protein: CASSSGGPITYEQYF.

This clonotype was observed a handful of times. The chain is built from TRBV9 and TRBJ2-7; TRBD2 aligns across 7 bases. This CDR3 is built from 15 residues. Germline V gene lookup returns CDR1 SGDLS and CDR2 YYNGEE. V gave up 0 bases and J gave up 5 bases; unmatched junction bases: 8. The CDR3 loop reads CASSVDASGIHEQYF. The CDR3 DNA reads as TGTGCCAGCAGCGTAGATGCGAGCGGGATCCACGAGCAGTACTTC.

Only a few counts were recorded for this clonotype. The V and J genes are TRBV6-5 and TRBJ2-5; D is tentatively TRBD1 or TRBD2 (5 bases each). V was shortened by 1 base and J by 2 bases, with 8 bases between the two germline ends. The CDR3 extends over 14 amino acids. Germline V gives CDR1 MNHEY, CDR2 SVGAGI. The CDR3 protein is CASSYYEGQETQYF. The CDR3 DNA reads TGTGCCAGCAGTTACTACGAGGGGCAAGAGACCCAGTACTTC.

This clonotype was recorded many times. This chain uses TRBV14 with TRBJ2-1; D unresolved. There are 12 residues in the CDR3. The germline V gene has CDR1 SGHDN and CDR2 FVKESK. Trimming removed 2 bases at V and 8 bases at J, with 7 bases between. Here the CDR3 DNA reads TGTGCCAGCAGCCAACTAGGATATGAGCAGTTCTTC. It translates to CASSQLGYEQFF.

In this sample, this clonotype turned up a few times. The chain uses TRBV7-2 and TRBJ2-1; 7 bases match TRBD2. The length of the CDR3 is 17 residues. CDR1 is SGHTA, CDR2 FQGNSA, per germline. Trimming cost V 5 bases and J 1 base; bases outside gene matches: 11. The CDR3 here is CASSGSGIGGSYNEQFF. For the CDR3, the DNA is TGTGCCAGCAGCGGGAGCGGGATCGGGGGGTCCTACAATGAGCAGTTCTTC. The variable domain in full, with the rest retrieved from reference TRBV7-2 and TRBJ2-1, is GAGVSQSPSNKVTEKGKDVELRCDPISGHTALYWYRQSLGQGLEFLIYFQGNSAPDKSGLPSDRFSAERTGGSVSTLTIQRTQQEDSAVYLCASSGSGIGGSYNEQFFGPGTRLTVL.

The chain recombines TRBV12-5 with TRBJ2-7, with TRBD1 matching 8 bases. With 2 bases clipped from V and 1 base from J, the junction kept 4 bases outside the gene matches. The CDR3 has 15 amino acids. Germline V CDR1 and CDR2: LGHNT, FRNRAP. The CDR3 nucleotides are TGTGCTAGTGGTTTGCCGGGACAGGAGTCCTACGAGCAGTACTTC. Residues: CASGLPGQESYEQYF. Looking up the rest from reference TRBV12-5 and TRBJ2-7 gives the full variable domain: DARVTQTPRHKVTEMGQEVTMRCQPILGHNTVFWYRQTMMQGLELLAYFRNRAPLDDSGMPKDRFSAEMPDATLATLKIQPSEPRDSAVYFCASGLPGQESYEQYFGPGTRLTVT.

This clonotype was found many times. The J gene is TRBJ2-7, the V gene TRBV30, with D possibly matching TRBD1 (5 bases). Trimming stripped 3 bases from V and 4 bases from J, with 16 bases between. The CDR3 contains 14 residues. Germline loops: CDR1 GTSNPN, CDR2 SVGIG (reference sequence). This CDR3 is CAWSLPHGAYEQYF. In nucleotides, the CDR3 is TGTGCCTGGAGCCTCCCCCATGGGGCTTACGAGCAGTACTTC.

This chain uses TRBV12-3 or TRBV12-4 with TRBJ1-2; the match to TRBD1 covers 11 bases. The J segment lost 8 bases and the V segment lost 2 bases, leaving 10 bases of the junction unmatched. This CDR3 contains 16 residues. This CDR3 is CASSLSRTGGFIGYTF. CDR3 coding DNA: TGTGCCAGCAGTTTATCGAGGACAGGGGGCTTCATCGGCTACACCTTC.

The CDR3 loop is CASVSKGQGPFGGYTF. The CDR3 region has the DNA TGTGCCAGCGTTTCCAAGGGGCAGGGCCCCTTCGGGGGCTACACCTTC. This sequence joins TRBV13 and TRBJ1-2; weak D call: TRBD1 (5 bases). V dropped 8 bases and J dropped 8 bases, with 27 bases sitting between them. CDR3 length equals 16 residues. Per germline, CDR1 PRHDT and CDR2 FYEKMQ (reference sequence).

The chain couples TRBV7-6 to TRBJ2-1; TRBD2 matches at 11 bases. Losses at the gene ends were 3 bases for V and 2 bases for J; bases not matched to a gene: 6. Germline CDR1 and CDR2: SGHVS and FNYEAQ. The CDR3 sequence is 17 residues long. The CDR3 loop reads CASSLGLAAGTYNEQFF. The DNA of the CDR3 is TGTGCCAGCAGCTTGGGACTAGCGGCAGGAACCTACAATGAGCAGTTCTTC.

The chain has TRBV6-1 and TRBJ2-1, with 9 positions matching TRBD2. The trim removed 11 bases at V and 9 bases at J, leaving 14 bases unmatched. Looked up from germline, CDR1 is MNHNS and CDR2 is SASEGT. The CDR3 spans 14 residues. CDR3 amino acids: CAVQPGTSWGEQFF. For the CDR3, the DNA is TGTGCCGTCCAGCCCGGGACTAGCTGGGGTGAGCAGTTCTTC.

J is TRBJ2-7 and V is TRBV6-1, with a tentative D call TRBD2 (5 bases). In germline, CDR1 is MNHNS, CDR2 SASEGT. The ends were cut back, 5 bases at V and 2 bases at J, with 16 bases in the middle. The CDR3 totals 15 residues. CDR3 nucleotide sequence: TGTGCCAGCAGTCCCGGACTGAACCTACCCTACGAGCAGTACTTC. This codes for CASSPGLNLPYEQYF.

V and J are TRBV5-6 and TRBJ2-7; TRBD2 is a possible D gene (6 bases). Germline loops: CDR1 SGHDT, CDR2 YYEEEE. Trimming took 4 bases from V and 0 from J, leaving 14 bases between them. The CDR3 is 15 residues long. CDR3 loop: CASSLGTLSSYEQYF. The CDR3 DNA is TGTGCCAGCAGCCTCGGGACTCTAAGCTCCTACGAGCAGTACTTC.

The J gene is TRBJ2-2, the V gene TRBV20-1; D is undetermined. From germline, CDR1 is DFQATT and CDR2 SNEGSKA (reference sequence). V was trimmed by 6 bases and J by 7 bases, leaving 12 bases between them. The CDR3 totals 12 residues. CDR3: CSAHLGNGELFF. In nucleotides, the CDR3 is TGCAGTGCCCATTTAGGGAACGGGGAGCTGTTTTTT.

The chain joins TRBV10-3 to TRBJ2-7; TRBD1 agrees at 8 bases. Germline V gives CDR1 ENHRY, CDR2 SYGVKD. The CDR3 spans 16 residues. Unmatched junction bases numbered 8, after V lost 0 bases and J lost 4 bases. CDR3 bases: TGTGCCATCAGTGAGTCGGAGGATGGGACAGGATACGAGCAGTACTTC. It specifies CAISESEDGTGYEQYF.

J is TRBJ2-7 and V is TRBV4-2, with 11 bases aligning to TRBD2. After removal of 0 bases from V and 6 bases from J, the junction contained 4 bases not matched to a gene. CDR3 size: 15 residues. Germline V gene sequence: CDR1 LGHNA, CDR2 YNFKEQ. CDR3 coding DNA: TGTGCCAGCAGCCAAGATAAACTAGCGGGAGTCGAGCAGTACTTC. Its protein is CASSQDKLAGVEQYF.